Included here is one T cell receptor beta chain sequence, with context. Its antigen is not known. These data come from a study of long-term antiretroviral therapy in people with HIV. This CDR3 contains 13 residues. Germline lookup yields CDR1 MNHEY and CDR2 SMNVEV (reference sequence). Trimming removed 4 bases from V and 4 bases from J; junction bases left unmatched: 3. Treated in the United States were all of the participants with HIV. Runs used v3.0 of the immunoSEQ assay and were done at survey level. This table comes from immunoSEQ multiplex PCR, and its TCRdb copy is limited to in-frame clones, with some not included. The profile shows about 17,000 clones, 80% to 85% of them singletons. Study-level findings and limits: Repertoire composition at all time points was dominated by clones that had expanded before ART.

The sequence was collected from a man aged 45-60 years with HIV. The starting material was unsorted PBMCs, obtained 0.3 years before starting antiretroviral therapy. The rearrangement uses TRBV27 and TRBJ1-2; 7 bases line up with TRBD1. CDR3: CASSSTGPYGYTF. The CDR3 DNA reads TGTGCCAGCAGTTCGACAGGGCCCTATGGCTACACCTTC.